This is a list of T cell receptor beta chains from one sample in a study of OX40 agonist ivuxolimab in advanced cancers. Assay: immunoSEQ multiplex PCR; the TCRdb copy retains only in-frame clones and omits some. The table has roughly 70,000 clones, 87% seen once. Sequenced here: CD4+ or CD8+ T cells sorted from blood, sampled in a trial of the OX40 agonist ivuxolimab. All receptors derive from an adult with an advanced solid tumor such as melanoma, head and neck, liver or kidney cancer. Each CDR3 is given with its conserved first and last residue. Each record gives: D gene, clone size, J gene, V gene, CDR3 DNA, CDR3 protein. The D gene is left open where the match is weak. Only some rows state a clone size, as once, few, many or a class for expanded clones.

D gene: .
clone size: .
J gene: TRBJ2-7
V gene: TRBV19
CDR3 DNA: TGTGCCAGTCGTCACCGCACAACCTACGAGCAGTACTTC
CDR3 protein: CASRHRTTYEQYF

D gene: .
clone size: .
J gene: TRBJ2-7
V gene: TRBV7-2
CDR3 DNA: TGTGCCAGCAGTACAGTTCTCGGCGGGGCGTCCTACGAGCAGTACTTC
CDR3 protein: CASSTVLGGASYEQYF

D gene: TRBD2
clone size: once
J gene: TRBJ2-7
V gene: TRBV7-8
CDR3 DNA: TGTGCCTCTCGGACTAGCGGATGGGAGCAGTACTTC
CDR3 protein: CASRTSGWEQYF

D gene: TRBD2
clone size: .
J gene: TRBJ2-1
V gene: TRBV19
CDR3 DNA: TGTGCCAGTGATCCCGCGGGAGGAGGTAATGAGCAGTTCTTC
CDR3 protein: CASDPAGGGNEQFF

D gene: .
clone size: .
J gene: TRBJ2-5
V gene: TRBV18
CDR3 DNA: TGTGCCAGCTCACCCGTACCGAGGAACCAAGAGACCCAGTACTTC
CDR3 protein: CASSPVPRNQETQYF

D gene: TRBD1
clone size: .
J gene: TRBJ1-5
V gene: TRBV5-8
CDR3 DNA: TGTGCCAGCAGCGGGACAGGGAATCAGCCCCAGCATTTT
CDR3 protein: CASSGTGNQPQHF

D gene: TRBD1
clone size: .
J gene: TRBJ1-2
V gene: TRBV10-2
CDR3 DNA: TGCGCCAGCAGCCCCGGACAGGGAGGCTATGGCTACACCTTC
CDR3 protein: CASSPGQGGYGYTF

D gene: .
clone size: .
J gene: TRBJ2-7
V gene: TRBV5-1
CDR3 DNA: TGCGCCAGCAGCCCTTTCCCGGGCTACGAGCAGTACTTC
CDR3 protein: CASSPFPGYEQYF

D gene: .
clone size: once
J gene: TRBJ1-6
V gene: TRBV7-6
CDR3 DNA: TGTGCCAGCAGCTTAGTATCCCCAGGAGGGCCCTCCTATAATTCACCCCTCCACTTT
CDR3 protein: CASSLVSPGGPSYNSPLHF

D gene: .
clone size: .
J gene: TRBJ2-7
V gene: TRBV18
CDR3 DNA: TGTGCCAGCTCACCCCCGACAGGAGCTTTCGGCGGACAGTACTTC
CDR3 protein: CASSPPTGAFGGQYF

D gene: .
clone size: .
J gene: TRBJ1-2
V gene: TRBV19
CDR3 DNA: TGTGCCAGTAGTTTGATTAACTATGGCTACACCTTC
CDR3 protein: CASSLINYGYTF

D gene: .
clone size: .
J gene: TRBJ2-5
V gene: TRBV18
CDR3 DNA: TGTGCCAACTCACCACCGGAGGGCCGGGAGACCCAGTACTTC
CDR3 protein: CANSPPEGRETQYF

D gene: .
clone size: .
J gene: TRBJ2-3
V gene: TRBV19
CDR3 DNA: TGTGCCAGTAGTATGGGGCTAGCCTCAGATACGCAGTATTTT
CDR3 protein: CASSMGLASDTQYF

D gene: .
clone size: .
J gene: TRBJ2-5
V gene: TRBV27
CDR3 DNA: TGTGCCAGCAGTTTATCCGGGGGCCCTGGGCAAGAGACCCAGTACTTC
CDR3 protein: CASSLSGGPGQETQYF

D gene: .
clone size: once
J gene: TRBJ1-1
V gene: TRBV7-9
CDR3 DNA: TGTGCCAGCAGCTTACAGTTCATGAACACTGAAGCTTTCTTT
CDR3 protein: CASSLQFMNTEAFF

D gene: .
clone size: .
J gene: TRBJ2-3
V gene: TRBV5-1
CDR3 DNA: TGCGCCAGCAGCTTGGCGGGAGGCACAGATACGCAGTATTTT
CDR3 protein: CASSLAGGTDTQYF

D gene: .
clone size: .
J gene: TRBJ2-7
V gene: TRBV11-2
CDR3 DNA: TGTGCCAGCAGCTCCCAGGGGTACGAGCAGTACTTC
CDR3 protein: CASSSQGYEQYF

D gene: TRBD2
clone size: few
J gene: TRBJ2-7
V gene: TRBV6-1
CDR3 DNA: TGTGCCAGCAGGGGACTAGCGGGAGGATCCTACGAGCAGTACTTC
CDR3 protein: CASRGLAGGSYEQYF

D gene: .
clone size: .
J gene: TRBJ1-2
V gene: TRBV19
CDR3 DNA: TGTGCCAGTAGTATAGACAGGGGATCCTATGGCTACACCTTC
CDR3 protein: CASSIDRGSYGYTF

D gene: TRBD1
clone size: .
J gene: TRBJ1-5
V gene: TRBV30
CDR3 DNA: TGTGCCTGGAATAGGGGGCGCGATCAGCCCCAGCATTTT
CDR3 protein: CAWNRGRDQPQHF

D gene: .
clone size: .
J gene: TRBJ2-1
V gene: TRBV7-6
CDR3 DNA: TGTGCCAGCAGCTTTGGGACAAATCAACTATACAATGAGCAGTTCTTC
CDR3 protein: CASSFGTNQLYNEQFF